This TCR beta chain was observed in a study of T cell responses to AZD1222 COVID-19 vaccine. Remarks on this clone: Its cognate antigen is unknown.

The CDR3 loop spans 16 amino acids. Germline assignment: CDR1 SGHVS and CDR2 FQNEAQ. The ends were cut back, 5 bases at V and 1 base at J, with 17 bases in the middle. Produced via immunoSEQ multiplex PCR; TCRdb's table is partial and in-frame only. The sample shows approximately 150,000 clones, 75% to 90% of them seen only once. The study's findings and limits: With dominance at 160-218 and 743-854, vaccine-associated CD4 TCRs spanned spike. Spike-specific TCR repertoires showed rising breadth and depth after two AZD1222 doses. After the peak T cell response, and only then, were repertoires sampled.

The starting material was peripheral blood, obtained on day 0 of AZD1222 vaccination. The chain recombines TRBV7-8 with TRBJ1-1; D is unclear. The TCR sequence derives from an adult in good health. CDR3 protein: CASSIRNTKGNTEAFF. CDR3 DNA: TGTGCCAGCAGCATCCGGAACACAAAAGGGAACACTGAAGCTTTCTTT.